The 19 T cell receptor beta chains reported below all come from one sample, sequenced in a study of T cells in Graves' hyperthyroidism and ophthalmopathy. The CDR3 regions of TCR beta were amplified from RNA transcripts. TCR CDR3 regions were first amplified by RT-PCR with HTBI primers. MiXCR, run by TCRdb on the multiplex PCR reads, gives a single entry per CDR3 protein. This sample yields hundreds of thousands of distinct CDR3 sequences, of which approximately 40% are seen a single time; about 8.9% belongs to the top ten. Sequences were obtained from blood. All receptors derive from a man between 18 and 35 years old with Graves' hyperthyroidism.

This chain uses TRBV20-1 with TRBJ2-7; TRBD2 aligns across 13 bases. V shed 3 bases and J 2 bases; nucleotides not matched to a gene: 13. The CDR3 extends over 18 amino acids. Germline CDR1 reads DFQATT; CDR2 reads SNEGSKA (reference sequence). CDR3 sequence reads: CSASDRRKGTSGTYEQYF. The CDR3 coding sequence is TGCAGTGCTAGTGACCGCCGGAAGGGGACTAGCGGGACCTACGAGCAGTACTTC.

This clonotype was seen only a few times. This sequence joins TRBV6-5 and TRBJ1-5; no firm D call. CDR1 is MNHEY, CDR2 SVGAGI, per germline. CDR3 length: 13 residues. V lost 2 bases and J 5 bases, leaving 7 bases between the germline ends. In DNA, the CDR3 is TGTGCCAGCAGTTACAGGATTTATCAGCCCCAGCATTTT. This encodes CASSYRIYQPQHF.

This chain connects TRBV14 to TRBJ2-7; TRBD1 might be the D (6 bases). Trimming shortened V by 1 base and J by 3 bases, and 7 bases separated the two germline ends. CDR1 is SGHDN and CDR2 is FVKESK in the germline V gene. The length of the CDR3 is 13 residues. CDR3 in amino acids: CASSQVTGYEQYF. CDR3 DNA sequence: TGTGCCAGCAGCCAAGTGACAGGCTACGAGCAGTACTTC.

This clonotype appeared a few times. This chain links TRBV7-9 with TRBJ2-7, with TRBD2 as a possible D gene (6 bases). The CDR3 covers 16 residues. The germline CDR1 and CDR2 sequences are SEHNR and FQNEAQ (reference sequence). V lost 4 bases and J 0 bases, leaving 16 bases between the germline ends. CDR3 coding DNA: TGTGCCAGCAGCTACACCGGGACTTCTGACTCCTACGAGCAGTACTTC. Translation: CASSYTGTSDSYEQYF.

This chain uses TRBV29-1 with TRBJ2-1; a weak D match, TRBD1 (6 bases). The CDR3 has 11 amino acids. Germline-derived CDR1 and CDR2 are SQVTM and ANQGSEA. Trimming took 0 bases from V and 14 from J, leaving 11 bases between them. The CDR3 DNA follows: TGCAGCGTTGAAGAGGCGAGGGGGAAGTTCTTC. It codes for CSVEEARGKFF.

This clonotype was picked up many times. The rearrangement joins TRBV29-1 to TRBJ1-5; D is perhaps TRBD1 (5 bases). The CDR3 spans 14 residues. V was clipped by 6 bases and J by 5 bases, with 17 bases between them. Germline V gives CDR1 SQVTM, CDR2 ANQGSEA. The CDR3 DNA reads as TGCAGCGTCCGGACGGGGCTTTGGGATCAGCCCCAGCATTTT. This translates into CSVRTGLWDQPQHF.

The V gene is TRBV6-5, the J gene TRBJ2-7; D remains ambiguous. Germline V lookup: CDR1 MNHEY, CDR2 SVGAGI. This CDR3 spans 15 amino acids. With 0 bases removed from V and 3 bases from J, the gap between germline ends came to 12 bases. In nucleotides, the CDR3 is TGTGCCAGCAGTTACTCCCCGGGCCAGTACTACGAGCAGTACTTC. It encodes CASSYSPGQYYEQYF.

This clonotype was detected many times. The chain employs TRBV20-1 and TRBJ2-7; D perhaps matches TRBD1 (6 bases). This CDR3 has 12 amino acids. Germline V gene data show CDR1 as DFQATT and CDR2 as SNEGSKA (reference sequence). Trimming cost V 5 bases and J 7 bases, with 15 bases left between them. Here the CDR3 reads CSAPNRAGEQYF. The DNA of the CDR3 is TGCAGTGCTCCGAACAGGGCCGGGGAGCAGTACTTC.

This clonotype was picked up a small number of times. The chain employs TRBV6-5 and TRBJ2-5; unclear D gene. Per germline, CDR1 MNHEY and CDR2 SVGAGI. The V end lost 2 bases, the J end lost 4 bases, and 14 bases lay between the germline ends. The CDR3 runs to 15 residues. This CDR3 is CASSYRGLSGETQYF. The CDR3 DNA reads TGTGCCAGCAGTTACCGTGGGCTCTCGGGAGAGACCCAGTACTTC.

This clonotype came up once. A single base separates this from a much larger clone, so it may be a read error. The CDR3 sequence is CASSALQDRNTEAFF. In nucleotides, the CDR3 is TGTGCCAGCAGCGCCCTACAGGACAGGAACACTGAAGCTTTCTTT. The chain has TRBV9 and TRBJ1-1; D may be TRBD1 (6 bases). The CDR3 is 15 residues long. Trimming cost V 3 bases and J 1 base, with 13 bases left between them. The germline gives CDR1 SGDLS, CDR2 YYNGEE.

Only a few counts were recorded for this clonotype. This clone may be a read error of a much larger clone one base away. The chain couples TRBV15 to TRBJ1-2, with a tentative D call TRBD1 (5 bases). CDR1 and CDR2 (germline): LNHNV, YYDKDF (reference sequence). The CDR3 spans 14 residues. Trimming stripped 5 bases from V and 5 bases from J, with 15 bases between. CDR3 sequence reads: CATSGVGVTYGYTF. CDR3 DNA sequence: TGTGCCACCAGCGGAGTGGGGGTTACTTATGGCTACACCTTC.

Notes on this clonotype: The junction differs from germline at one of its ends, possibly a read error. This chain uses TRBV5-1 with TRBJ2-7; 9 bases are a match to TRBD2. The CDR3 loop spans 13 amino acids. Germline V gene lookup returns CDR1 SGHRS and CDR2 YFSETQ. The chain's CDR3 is CASSAGLAPEQYF. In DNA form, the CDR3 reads TGTGCCAGCAGCGCGGGACTAGCCCCCGAGCAGTACTTC.

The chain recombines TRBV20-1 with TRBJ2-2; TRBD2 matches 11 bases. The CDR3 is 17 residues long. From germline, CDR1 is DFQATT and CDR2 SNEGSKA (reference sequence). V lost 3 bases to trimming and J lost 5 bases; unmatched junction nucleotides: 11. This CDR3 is CSARDADSSGRTGELFF. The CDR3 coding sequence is TGCAGTGCTAGGGATGCCGACTCTAGCGGGAGGACCGGGGAGCTGTTTTTT.

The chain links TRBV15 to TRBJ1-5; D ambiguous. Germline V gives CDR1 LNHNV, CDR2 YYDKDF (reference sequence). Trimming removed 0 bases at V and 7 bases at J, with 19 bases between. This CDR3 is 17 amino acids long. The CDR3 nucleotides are TGTGCCACCAGCAGAGATTTTGCCCCCGGCGCGGGCCAGCCCCAGCATTTT. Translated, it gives CATSRDFAPGAGQPQHF.

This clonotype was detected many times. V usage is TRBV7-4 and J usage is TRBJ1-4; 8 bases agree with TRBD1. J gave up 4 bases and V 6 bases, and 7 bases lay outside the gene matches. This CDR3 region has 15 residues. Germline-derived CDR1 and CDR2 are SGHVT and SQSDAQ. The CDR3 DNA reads TGTGCCAGCAGATCTCGACAGGGGTGTAATGAAAAACTGTTTTTT. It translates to CASRSRQGCNEKLFF.

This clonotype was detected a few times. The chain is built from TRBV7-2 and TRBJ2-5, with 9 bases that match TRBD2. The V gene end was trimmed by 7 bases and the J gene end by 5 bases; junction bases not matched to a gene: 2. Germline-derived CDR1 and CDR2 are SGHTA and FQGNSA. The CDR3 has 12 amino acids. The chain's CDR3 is CASTGLAETQYF. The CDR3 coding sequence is TGTGCCAGCACGGGACTAGCCGAGACCCAGTACTTC.

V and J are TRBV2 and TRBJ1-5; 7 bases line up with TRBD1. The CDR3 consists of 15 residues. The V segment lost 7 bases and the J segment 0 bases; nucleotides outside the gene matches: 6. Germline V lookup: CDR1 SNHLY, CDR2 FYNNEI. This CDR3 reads CASTQGGPSNQPQHF. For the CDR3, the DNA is TGTGCCAGCACCCAGGGGGGACCTAGCAATCAGCCCCAGCATTTT. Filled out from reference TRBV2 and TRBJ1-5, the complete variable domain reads EPEVTQTPSHQVTQMGQEVILRCVPISNHLYFYWYRQILGQKVEFLVSFYNNEISEKSEIFDDQFSVERPDGSNFTLKIRSTKLEDSAMYFCASTQGGPSNQPQHFGDGTRLSIL.

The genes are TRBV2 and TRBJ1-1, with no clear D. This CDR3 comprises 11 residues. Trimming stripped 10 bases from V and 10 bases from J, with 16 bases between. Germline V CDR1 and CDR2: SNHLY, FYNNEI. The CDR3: CANSQDNLAFF. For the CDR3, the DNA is TGTGCCAACAGCCAAGATAATCTAGCTTTCTTT. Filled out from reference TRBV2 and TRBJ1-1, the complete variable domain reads EPEVTQTPSHQVTQMGQEVILRCVPISNHLYFYWYRQILGQKVEFLVSFYNNEISEKSEIFDDQFSVERPDGSNFTLKIRSTKLEDSAMYFCANSQDNLAFFGQGTRLTVV.

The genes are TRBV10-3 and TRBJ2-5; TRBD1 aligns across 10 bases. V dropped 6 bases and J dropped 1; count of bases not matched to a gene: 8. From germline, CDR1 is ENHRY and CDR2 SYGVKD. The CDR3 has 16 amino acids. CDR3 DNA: TGTGCCATCAGCCCCCGGGACAGGGGCGTCCAAGAGACCCAGTACTTC. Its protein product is CAISPRDRGVQETQYF.